The source of this TCR beta chain is a study of shared clonotypes between healthy human individuals. Study results and limitations: Naive CD4 clonotype sharing across a handful of donors was around 5%.

In the case of this clone: What it recognizes is unknown.

The CDR3 is made up of 13 amino acids. In germline, CDR1 is SGHTA, CDR2 FQGNSA. V was clipped by 4 bases and J by 4 bases, with 10 bases between them. DNA at around 190 ng, about 30,000 T cell genomes, went into sorted-subset replicate PCRs. Here immunoSEQ multiplex PCR was the method, and the copy in TCRdb shows in-frame clones only, minus some. This table has roughly 2.6 million clones, approximately 92% appearing once. This TCR was sampled from a man younger than 30 in good health. V is TRBV7-2 and J is TRBJ2-5; maybe TRBD2 (6 bases). Sequencing used naive CD4+ T cells sorted from blood. The subset: CD45RA+ positively selected. The CDR3 nucleotides read TGTGCCAGCAGCTCAAGACTAGGAGAGACCCAGTACTTC. Translated: CASSSRLGETQYF.